Each of the 19 T cell receptor beta chains below was sequenced from the same sample in a study of blood T cell repertoires in COVID-19. Some clones are missing from TCRdb's copy, which holds only in-frame ones; the method was immunoSEQ multiplex PCR. The profile shows a few hundred thousand clones, 81% of them singletons. Sequenced sample: peripheral blood. The source of these receptors is a human donor with acute or convalescent COVID-19. The donor label of this sample is uncertain.

This sequence joins TRBV7-9 and TRBJ2-3; 15 bases match TRBD2. Germline V gene data show CDR1 as SEHNR and CDR2 as FQNEAQ (reference sequence). CDR3 length: 19 residues. J gave up 2 bases and V 4 bases, and 10 bases lay outside the gene matches. CDR3 coding DNA: TGTGCCAGCAGCTCGGGACTAGCGGGAGGCCTCGTACCCACAGATACGCAGTATTTT. Its protein is CASSSGLAGGLVPTDTQYF. The full variable domain, completed using reference TRBV7-9 and TRBJ2-3, is DTGVSQNPRHKITKRGQNVTFRCDPISEHNRLYWYRQTLGQGPEFLTYFQNEAQLEKSRLLSDRFSAERPKGSFSTLEIQRTEQGDSAMYLCASSSGLAGGLVPTDTQYFGPGTRLTVL.

The genes are TRBV2 and TRBJ1-3, with 9 bases fitting TRBD1. The germline V gene has CDR1 SNHLY and CDR2 FYNNEI. Trimming at V came to 6 bases and at J to 5 bases, leaving 2 bases not matched to a gene. The CDR3 is 13 residues long. The CDR3 spells CASRGTGRNTIYF. Written as DNA, the CDR3 is TGTGCCAGCAGAGGGACAGGGAGAAACACCATATATTTT.

The chain combines TRBV2 with TRBJ1-2; 8 bases align to TRBD1. This CDR3 has 12 amino acids. With V trimmed by 11 bases and J by 3 bases, 5 bases remained unmatched. Germline assignment: CDR1 SNHLY and CDR2 FYNNEI. CDR3 nucleotide sequence: TGTGCCTGGGGGACAGGTTACTATGGCTACACCTTC. It translates to CAWGTGYYGYTF.

The chain is built from TRBV11-2 and TRBJ2-7; 10 bases agree with TRBD1. This CDR3 is built from 16 residues. The ends lost 1 base at V and 4 bases at J; junction bases unmatched: 7. Germline CDR1 is SGHAT and CDR2 is FQNNGV. CDR3 coding DNA: TGTGCCAGCAGCTTAGTGCTCGGGACAGGGGAATACGAGCAGTACTTC. Protein: CASSLVLGTGEYEQYF.

V and J are TRBV27 and TRBJ1-1, with unresolved D. The germline CDR1 and CDR2 sequences are MNHEY and SMNVEV (reference sequence). Deletions cut 3 bases from V and 5 bases from J, with 10 bases between. The CDR3 spans 13 residues. DNA of the CDR3: TGTGCCAGCAGTTTGACGGGGAGGACTGAAGCTTTCTTT. Translated, it gives CASSLTGRTEAFF.

The chain couples TRBV5-8 to TRBJ2-1; 9 nucleotides line up with TRBD2. Unmatched junction bases numbered 7, after V lost 0 bases and J lost 6 bases. There are 16 residues in the CDR3. CDR1 is SGHTS, CDR2 YDEGEE, per germline. CDR3 sequence: CASSLGTGLAGNEQFF. CDR3 nucleotides: TGTGCCAGCAGCTTGGGGACGGGACTAGCAGGCAATGAGCAGTTCTTC. The whole variable domain, filled in from reference TRBV5-8 and TRBJ2-1, reads EAGVTQSPTHLIKTRGQQATLRCSPISGHTSVYWYQQALGLGLQFLLWYDEGEERNRGNFPPRFSGRQFPNYSSELNVNALELEDSALYLCASSLGTGLAGNEQFFGPGTRLTVL.

The J gene is TRBJ1-2, the V gene TRBV28; D is unresolved. Germline V gene data show CDR1 as MDHEN and CDR2 as SYDVKM. V was pared by 8 bases and J by 0 bases, with 19 bases between. CDR3 length equals 16 residues. CDR3 coding DNA: TGTGCCAGCTACCGACGGGAGCCCGATTCTAACTATGGCTACACCTTC. This codes for CASYRREPDSNYGYTF.

This chain links TRBV19 with TRBJ2-1; 12 nucleotides line up with TRBD1. Unmatched junction bases numbered 8, after V lost 8 bases and J lost 6 bases. The CDR3 length is 15 residues. Germline loops: CDR1 LNHDA, CDR2 SQIVND (reference sequence). Written as DNA, the CDR3 is TGTGCCAGTCAAAACCGGGACAGGGGGCTCAATGAGCAGTTCTTC. It codes for CASQNRDRGLNEQFF. The variable domain in full, completed from reference TRBV19 and TRBJ2-1, reads DGGITQSPKYLFRKEGQNVTLSCEQNLNHDAMYWYRQDPGQGLRLIYYSQIVNDFQKGDIAEGYSVSREKKESFPLTVTSAQKNPTAFYLCASQNRDRGLNEQFFGPGTRLTVL.

This clone is a singleton in its sample. The chain recombines TRBV3-1 (or the pseudogene TRBV3-2) with TRBJ2-1, with TRBD1 identical over 7 bases. This CDR3 is 15 amino acids long. Germline CDR1 reads LGHDT; CDR2 reads YNNKEL (reference sequence). V shed 3 bases, J shed 8 bases, and the junction held 10 bases outside the gene matches. The CDR3 bases are TGTGCCAGCAGCCATCCCAGACAGGGTAGCGATGAGCAGTTCTTC. Amino acids: CASSHPRQGSDEQFF.

This sequence joins TRBV2 and TRBJ2-1, with 9 positions matching TRBD1. The CDR3 totals 14 residues. V shed 8 bases and J 5 bases; nucleotides not matched to a gene: 7. CDR1 SNHLY and CDR2 FYNNEI come from the germline V gene. The CDR3 loop is CASDRDRVNNEQFF. CDR3 DNA: TGTGCCAGCGACCGGGACAGGGTCAACAATGAGCAGTTCTTC.

This chain connects TRBV30 to TRBJ1-6; tentatively, D is TRBD1 (6 bases). Germline V gives CDR1 GTSNPN, CDR2 SVGIG (reference sequence). This CDR3 region has 15 residues. The V end was cut by 4 bases, the J end by 7 bases, with 17 bases between. This chain's CDR3 is CAWNHPTGPNSPLHF. CDR3 sequence (DNA): TGTGCCTGGAACCACCCTACAGGGCCGAATTCACCCCTCCACTTT.

This sequence joins TRBV24-1 and TRBJ1-5; maybe TRBD1 (5 bases). V lost 1 base and J 0 bases, leaving 9 bases between the germline ends. The CDR3 length is 16 residues. Per the germline V gene, CDR1 is KGHDR and CDR2 is SFDVKD. This CDR3 reads CATSDFRRVSNQPQHF. The CDR3 bases are TGTGCCACCAGTGATTTCCGCAGGGTTAGCAATCAGCCCCAGCATTTT.

This clone was seen only once. The rearrangement links TRBV19 to TRBJ1-1, with 8 bases lining up with TRBD1. The CDR3 length is 14 residues. Trimming at V came to 5 bases and at J to 2 bases, leaving 4 bases not matched to a gene. The germline V gene encodes CDR1 LNHDA and CDR2 SQIVND (reference sequence). Written as DNA, the CDR3 is TGTGCCAGTAGTTCCAGGGGGCGAAACACTGAAGCTTTCTTT. It yields the protein CASSSRGRNTEAFF.

The rearrangement uses TRBV27 and TRBJ1-5, with 8 bases identical to TRBD1. Germline loops: CDR1 MNHEY, CDR2 SMNVEV (reference sequence). After removal of 6 bases from V and 0 bases from J, the junction contained 4 bases not matched to a gene. The CDR3 runs to 15 residues. DNA for the CDR3: TGTGCCAGCAGCCCCGACAGGGGTAGCAATCAGCCCCAGCATTTT. This gives the protein CASSPDRGSNQPQHF.

V usage is TRBV11-2 and J usage is TRBJ2-2, with D maybe TRBD1 (5 bases). The CDR3 is made up of 15 amino acids. The germline CDR1 and CDR2 sequences are SGHAT and FQNNGV. V was trimmed by 2 bases and J by 0 bases, leaving 7 bases between them. CDR3 sequence reads: CASSLLGPNTGELFF. In DNA form, the CDR3 reads TGTGCCAGCAGCTTACTGGGGCCGAACACCGGGGAGCTGTTTTTT.

This chain uses TRBV27 with TRBJ1-6; 10 bases are shared with TRBD1. CDR3 length: 16 residues. V gave up 6 bases and J gave up 7 bases; unmatched junction bases: 9. From germline, CDR1 is MNHEY and CDR2 SMNVEV (reference sequence). The DNA for the CDR3 is TGTGCCAGCAGCTTACGTAGGGGACAGGGGAATTCACCCCTCCACTTT. It yields the protein CASSLRRGQGNSPLHF.

The chain carries TRBV4-2 and TRBJ2-1; D gene ambiguous. V lost 0 bases and J lost 6, with 6 bases in between. This CDR3 is built from 13 residues. The germline gives CDR1 LGHNA, CDR2 YNFKEQ. CDR3 protein: CASSQESGNEQFF. For the CDR3, the DNA is TGTGCCAGCAGCCAAGAGTCCGGCAATGAGCAGTTCTTC.

The V gene is TRBV30, the J gene TRBJ2-7; 7 bases line up with TRBD1. The germline V gene has CDR1 GTSNPN and CDR2 SVGIG (reference sequence). The CDR3 is 15 amino acids. V lost 4 bases and J lost 6; bases outside the gene matches: 15. The CDR3 nucleotides read TGTGCCTGGAACTTAAAAACGACAGGGAGATCCGAGCAGTACTTC. Its translation is CAWNLKTTGRSEQYF.

The chain couples TRBV5-4 to TRBJ1-5, with TRBD1 matching over 7 bases. The CDR3 totals 16 residues. Germline CDR1 reads SGHNT; CDR2 reads YYREEE (reference sequence). The V segment lost 4 bases and the J segment 3 bases; nucleotides outside the gene matches: 10. The chain's CDR3 is CASSLSPDRANQPQHF. In DNA, the CDR3 is TGTGCCAGCAGCCTAAGCCCTGACAGGGCCAATCAGCCCCAGCATTTT.